The clone carrying this T cell receptor beta chain was counted ten times or more. Preparation of the TCRbeta library was carried out with unique molecular identifiers. TCRdb passed the PCR reads through MiXCR, listing each CDR3 protein once. Of some 490,000 distinct CDR3 sequences listed, around 12% were seen once; the top ten hold 5% to 6%. This sample was taken from a study of T-cell reconstitution after alpha-beta-depleted transplantation in children. CDR1 is SQVTM, CDR2 ANQGSEA, per germline. This CDR3 is 12 amino acids long. V shed 7 bases and J 4 bases; nucleotides not matched to a gene: 6. This specimen consisted of PBMCs from the stem cell graft donor, obtained from the stem cell graft. This clonotype was obtained from a human donor who donated a stem cell graft to a child with combined immunodeficiency. This rearrangement joins TRBV29-1 to TRBJ2-7; 8 bases agree with TRBD1. The CDR3 nucleotides are TGCAGCGCTGGGACAGGCCTTTACGAGCAGTACTTC. Amino acids: CSAGTGLYEQYF.